The clone carrying this T cell receptor beta chain was seen only a few times. Its antigen is currently unknown. The CDR3 extends over 13 amino acids. The ends were cut back, 7 bases at V and 4 bases at J, with 14 bases in the middle. Germline CDR1 SQVTM, CDR2 ANQGSEA. This entry comes from a study of shared clonotypes between healthy human individuals. At the level of the study: Each donor's CD4 naive and CD4 memory cells filled three plates apiece, CD8 naive two, and CD8 memory one. Regarding the study as a whole: Naive subsets usually exceeded memory subsets in estimated richness. It was only blood that was sampled, and tissue repertoires likely differ.

The assay was immunoSEQ multiplex PCR, and TCRdb's table has in-frame clones only and misses some. The sample records roughly 760,000 clones, about 74% being singletons. This chain connects TRBV29-1 to TRBJ1-5; D may be TRBD1 (5 bases). This TCR was recovered from a woman in her twenties or thirties in good health. Sample: memory CD4+ T cells sorted from blood. This sample's subset: CD45RA-negative fraction. The CDR3 sequence: CSAQQGGNQPQHF. CDR3 sequence (DNA): TGCAGCGCACAGCAGGGAGGTAATCAGCCCCAGCATTTT.